The table lists the clone carrying this T cell receptor beta chain with a few counts. TCRdb re-derived calls from the 5' RACE reads in MiXCR, one entry per CDR3 protein. Altogether about 630,000 distinct CDR3 sequences are present, 10% to 15% being singletons, with the ten largest covering more than 13%. These data belong to a study of T cells after yellow fever vaccination. The junction had 7 bases not matched to a gene; V was cut back by 5 bases and J by 8 bases. The CDR3 is 14 residues long. In germline, CDR1 is SGHTA, CDR2 FQGNSA. This sequence was found in a young man who received the YFV17D yellow fever vaccine. V usage is TRBV7-2 and J usage is TRBJ2-1; 9 bases agree with TRBD2. The sequenced sample was PBMCs, obtained on the day of the yellow fever booster vaccination. The CDR3 here is CASSMNSGSDEQFF. CDR3 DNA: TGTGCCAGCAGCATGAATAGCGGGAGCGATGAGCAGTTCTTC.